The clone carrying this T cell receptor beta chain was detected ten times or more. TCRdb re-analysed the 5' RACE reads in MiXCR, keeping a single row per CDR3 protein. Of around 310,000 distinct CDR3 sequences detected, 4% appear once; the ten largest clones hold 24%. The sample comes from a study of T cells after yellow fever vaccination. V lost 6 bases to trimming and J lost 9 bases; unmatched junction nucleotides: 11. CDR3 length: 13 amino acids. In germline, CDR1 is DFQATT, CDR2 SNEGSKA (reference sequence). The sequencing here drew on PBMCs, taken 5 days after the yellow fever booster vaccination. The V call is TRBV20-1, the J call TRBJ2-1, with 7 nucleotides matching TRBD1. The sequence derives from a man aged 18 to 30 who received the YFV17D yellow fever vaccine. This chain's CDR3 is CSATQTGFGEQFF. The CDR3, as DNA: TGCAGTGCCACTCAGACAGGGTTCGGTGAGCAGTTCTTC.